The present entry profiles one T cell receptor beta chain with its context. Its antigen is still unknown. These data originate in a study of a mutant IDH1 vaccine in newly diagnosed glioma. Whole-study context: Treated patients showed a male proportion of around 60%, a female proportion of approximately 40%, and a mean age of 40.4 years. Most had both radiotherapy and temozolomide beforehand; others had only one. Study-wide results and limits: Top peripheral T cell clonotype shifts appeared unrelated to pseudoprogression.

Time point defined: week 5, during vaccination. Doses of 300 ug of mutant IDH1 20-mer peptide were given with topical imiquimod. CDR1 is KGHSH and CDR2 is LQKENI in the germline V gene. This CDR3 is 15 amino acids long. V lost 0 bases to trimming and J lost 1 base, with 8 bases between them. Clones were sequenced by immunoSEQ multiplex PCR, and TCRdb holds only the in-frame ones, with some missing. The repertoire holds fewer than 100,000 clones, about 91% seen once, with about 0.61% in the top ten. The V call is TRBV18, the J call TRBJ2-3; D is unclear. Here the sequenced sample was PBMCs, taken from a glioma patient whose treatment included an IDH1 peptide vaccine. This receptor was identified in a woman between 50 and 59 years old with glioma. The CDR3 DNA reads TGTGCCAGCTCACCACCCAGCTTGGGCACAGATACGCAGTATTTT. Protein: CASSPPSLGTDTQYF.